These 25 T cell receptor beta chains were sequenced from one sample in a study of T cells in Graves' hyperthyroidism and ophthalmopathy. Regions amplified from RNA transcripts were the TCR beta CDR3 regions. The HTBI set primed first-round TCR CDR3 RT-PCR. A single record per CDR3 protein comes from TCRdb applying MiXCR to the multiplex PCR reads. Here the sample spans about 290,000 distinct CDR3 sequences, roughly 15% being singletons. The sample taken for sequencing was blood. The receptors shown here come from a woman aged 50 to 60 with Graves' hyperthyroidism that later progressed to Graves' ophthalmopathy.

Many counts were recorded for this clonotype. This chain joins TRBV5-8 and TRBJ2-3; D is undetermined. Per the germline V gene, CDR1 is SGHTS and CDR2 is YDEGEE. This CDR3 is built from 11 residues. Between the trimmed V and J ends, which lost 7 bases and 0 bases, there was a span of 3 bases. CDR3 loop: CASPSTDTQYF. CDR3 nucleotide sequence: TGTGCCAGCCCCAGCACAGATACGCAGTATTTT.

This clonotype was counted at least ten times. The genes are TRBV2 and TRBJ2-7; 8 bases are shared with TRBD1. CDR1 and CDR2 from the germline V gene are SNHLY and FYNNEI. With 7 bases clipped from V and 5 bases from J, the junction kept 10 bases outside the gene matches. There are 14 residues in the CDR3. The CDR3 DNA reads TGTGCCAGCACTCACGGACAGGGCCGGGACGAGCAGTACTTC. Its translation is CASTHGQGRDEQYF.

The table lists this clonotype with many counts. The chain links TRBV28 to TRBJ2-7, with D possibly matching TRBD2 (7 bases). The CDR3 covers 14 residues. Germline assignment: CDR1 MDHEN and CDR2 SYDVKM. V dropped 4 bases and J dropped 0 bases, with 10 bases sitting between them. The DNA of the CDR3 is TGTGCCAGCAGTTCGGGGGGCCACTCCTACGAGCAGTACTTC. This translates into CASSSGGHSYEQYF.

This clonotype was seen ten or more times. V and J are TRBV7-8 and TRBJ2-4; 11 bases map to TRBD2. With V trimmed by 1 base and J by 1 base, 9 bases remained unmatched. Germline values: CDR1 SGHVS, CDR2 FQNEAQ. This CDR3 comprises 19 residues. The CDR3 DNA follows: TGTGCCAGCAGCTTAGGAAGTAGCGGGAGGGCCCTGGCCAAAAACATTCAGTACTTC. Protein: CASSLGSSGRALAKNIQYF.

This clonotype was observed at least ten times. This chain links TRBV20-1 with TRBJ2-3, with 13 bases lining up with TRBD2. The CDR3 covers 13 residues. V was clipped by 6 bases and J by 8 bases; unmatched bases: 5. Per the germline V gene, CDR1 is DFQATT and CDR2 is SNEGSKA (reference sequence). CDR3 coding DNA: TGCAGTGCCGGACTAGCGGGAGTCGGTACGCAGTATTTT. It specifies CSAGLAGVGTQYF.

This clonotype showed up many times. This chain connects TRBV6-1 to TRBJ1-2; D call uncertain. Germline lookup yields CDR1 MNHNS and CDR2 SASEGT. The CDR3 sequence is 11 residues long. V gave up 8 bases and J gave up 2 bases, with 6 bases separating them. The CDR3 here is CASPWNYGYTF. The CDR3 bases are TGTGCCAGCCCATGGAACTATGGCTACACCTTC.

This clonotype was seen at least ten times. The chain uses TRBV6-1 and TRBJ1-1; D not resolved. Germline V gives CDR1 MNHNS, CDR2 SASEGT. Trimming removed 10 bases from V and 0 bases from J, with 12 bases in between. The CDR3 length is 13 residues. The CDR3 loop reads CATSGKMNTEAFF. The CDR3, as DNA: TGTGCCACCTCAGGCAAAATGAACACTGAAGCTTTCTTT.

This clonotype appeared many times. The genes are TRBV28 and TRBJ1-5; D unresolved. The germline V and J ends were trimmed by 7 bases and 0 bases, with 7 bases remaining between them. Germline loops: CDR1 MDHEN, CDR2 SYDVKM. The CDR3 length is 13 residues. CDR3 in DNA: TGTGCCAGCATCACTGATAGCAATCAGCCCCAGCATTTT. As protein: CASITDSNQPQHF.

The rearrangement joins TRBV4-2 to TRBJ2-1, with 9 positions matching TRBD1. The V gene's germline CDR1 is LGHNA and CDR2 YNFKEQ. The CDR3 has 13 amino acids. V lost 6 bases to trimming and J lost 7 bases; unmatched junction nucleotides: 4. The CDR3 reads CASSGTGLNEQFF. The CDR3 nucleotides read TGTGCCAGCAGTGGGACAGGGTTGAATGAGCAGTTCTTC.

This clonotype was picked up a small number of times. The V gene is TRBV7-9, the J gene TRBJ1-1; D not resolved. This CDR3 is built from 16 residues. Germline V lookup: CDR1 SEHNR, CDR2 FQNEAQ (reference sequence). V gave up 5 bases and J gave up 5 bases, with 21 bases separating them. CDR3 residues: CASSPQARPGGTEAFF. Here the CDR3 DNA reads TGTGCCAGCAGCCCCCAGGCTAGGCCGGGAGGGACTGAAGCTTTCTTT.

This clonotype occurred a few times. V usage is TRBV7-2 and J usage is TRBJ2-2, with D possibly being TRBD2 (6 bases). The germline V gene encodes CDR1 SGHTA and CDR2 FQGNSA. CDR3 length: 15 amino acids. V gave up 8 bases and J gave up 4 bases, with 17 bases separating them. The CDR3 reads CASQSTGGVTGELFF. CDR3 sequence (DNA): TGTGCCAGCCAAAGCACCGGAGGGGTCACCGGGGAGCTGTTTTTT. Using reference TRBV7-2 and TRBJ2-2 for the parts outside the CDR3, the full variable domain is GAGVSQSPSNKVTEKGKDVELRCDPISGHTALYWYRQSLGQGLEFLIYFQGNSAPDKSGLPSDRFSAERTGGSVSTLTIQRTQQEDSAVYLCASQSTGGVTGELFFGEGSRLTVL.

The genes are TRBV7-9 and TRBJ2-1; 12 bases map to TRBD2. J was trimmed by 8 bases and V by 5 bases; bases with no gene match: 16. CDR1 is SEHNR and CDR2 is FQNEAQ in the germline V gene (reference sequence). The CDR3 spans 18 residues. The CDR3 DNA reads TGTGCCAGCAGCCGCGTCCCAAGACTAGCGGGAGATGTGGATGAGCAGTTCTTC. Its protein product is CASSRVPRLAGDVDEQFF. The full variable domain, rest sourced from reference TRBV7-9 and TRBJ2-1, is DTGVSQNPRHKITKRGQNVTFRCDPISEHNRLYWYRQTLGQGPEFLTYFQNEAQLEKSRLLSDRFSAERPKGSFSTLEIQRTEQGDSAMYLCASSRVPRLAGDVDEQFFGPGTRLTVL.

This clonotype was recorded at least ten times. This chain uses TRBV19 with TRBJ2-7; D is undetermined. Trimming removed 4 bases at V and 2 bases at J, with 9 bases between. Germline-derived CDR1 and CDR2 are LNHDA and SQIVND (reference sequence). The CDR3 totals 13 residues. CDR3 residues: CASSKGRAYEQYF. The CDR3 DNA is TGTGCCAGTAGTAAAGGCCGAGCCTACGAGCAGTACTTC.

This clonotype came up many times. The CDR3 DNA follows: TGTGCCAGCAGCTTACGCGCGCCCGGGGAGCTGTTTTTT. Its protein product is CASSLRAPGELFF. The genes are TRBV7-9 and TRBJ2-2; D gene uncertain. The germline V gene has CDR1 SEHNR and CDR2 FQNEAQ (reference sequence). The CDR3 runs 13 residues. Trimming left V 2 bases short and J 6 bases short, with 7 bases between.

The chain recombines TRBV30 with TRBJ1-4; 9 nucleotides align to TRBD1. The V segment lost 4 bases and the J segment 4 bases; nucleotides outside the gene matches: 1. The CDR3 has 13 residues. Germline CDR1 GTSNPN, CDR2 SVGIG (reference sequence). CDR3 sequence: CAWMDRGNEKLFF. CDR3 nucleotide sequence: TGTGCCTGGATGGACAGGGGTAATGAAAAACTGTTTTTT.

This clonotype was picked up many times. J is TRBJ2-7 and V is TRBV2; no clear D gene. Trimming removed 6 bases at V and 3 bases at J, with 9 bases between. CDR3 length: 12 amino acids. In germline, CDR1 is SNHLY, CDR2 FYNNEI. CDR3 amino acids: CASSPTGYEQYF. The CDR3 bases are TGTGCCAGCAGCCCCACTGGCTACGAGCAGTACTTC.

The chain employs TRBV24-1 and TRBJ2-7; D not certain. The CDR3 has 12 residues. Germline-derived CDR1 and CDR2 are KGHDR and SFDVKD. Trimming cost V 4 bases and J 2 bases, with 5 bases left between them. CDR3 loop: CATSDGTYEQYF. CDR3 DNA sequence: TGTGCCACCAGTGACGGAACCTACGAGCAGTACTTC.

This clonotype has at least ten counts. The rearrangement joins TRBV24-1 to TRBJ2-3; 9 bases map to TRBD2. The length of the CDR3 is 16 residues. V lost 2 bases, J lost 0 bases, and 2 bases stayed unmatched. Germline CDR1 is KGHDR and CDR2 is SFDVKD. The CDR3 coding sequence is TGTGCCACCAGTGATTCCCTAGCGGGGAGCACAGATACGCAGTATTTT. It yields the protein CATSDSLAGSTDTQYF.

This clonotype has just a few counts. A much larger clone differs by one base, so this may be a read error. The rearrangement uses TRBV11-2 and TRBJ2-2; 11 bases are a match to TRBD1. Per germline, CDR1 SGHAT and CDR2 FQNNGV. This CDR3 comprises 17 residues. This chain's CDR3 is CASSLDGQGARVGEPFF. The CDR3 nucleotides read TGTGCCAGCAGCTTAGATGGACAGGGGGCCCGAGTCGGGGAGCCGTTTTTT.

This clonotype showed up many times. This chain uses TRBV10-3 with TRBJ2-6; D gene uncertain. Trimming stripped 4 bases from V and 0 bases from J, with 13 bases between. Germline V gene lookup returns CDR1 ENHRY and CDR2 SYGVKD. There are 17 residues in the CDR3. CDR3 sequence: CAISATATLSGANVLTF. DNA for the CDR3: TGTGCCATCAGTGCGACGGCCACACTCTCTGGGGCCAACGTCCTGACTTTC.

This clonotype appeared a few times. A much larger clone differs from this one at a single base, so this may be a read error. The J gene is TRBJ2-1, the V gene TRBV20-1, with TRBD2 matching 7 bases. The length of the CDR3 is 15 residues. Germline values: CDR1 DFQATT, CDR2 SNEGSKA (reference sequence). The CDR3 loop reads CSARSSGGVRDERFF. CDR3 DNA sequence: TGCAGTGCTAGATCGAGTGGGGGGGTCAGGGATGAGCGGTTCTTC.

This clonotype was observed many times. The chain is built from TRBV7-3 and TRBJ2-3, with unresolved D. The CDR3 is 16 amino acids. Germline V gives CDR1 SGHTA, CDR2 FQGTGA. Trimming cost V 2 bases and J 0 bases, with 12 bases left between them. DNA for the CDR3: TGTGCCAGCAGCTTATCCGGTCGGCTTAGCACAGATACGCAGTATTTT. Protein product: CASSLSGRLSTDTQYF.

In this sample, this clonotype turned up many times. The V call is TRBV30, the J call TRBJ2-7, with D possibly TRBD2 on 6 matching bases. Trimming took off 0 bases at V and 4 bases at J, with 10 bases between the two ends. Germline-derived CDR1 and CDR2 are GTSNPN and SVGIG (reference sequence). This CDR3 has 13 amino acids. The chain's CDR3 is CAWSVTGGYEQYF. CDR3 nucleotides: TGTGCCTGGAGTGTAACAGGAGGGTACGAGCAGTACTTC.

This clonotype was seen at least ten times. The DNA of the CDR3 is TGCAGTGCTAGCCGCCAGGGGACAGGGAAGTCGGGGGGCTACACCTTC. This translates into CSASRQGTGKSGGYTF. The rearrangement links TRBV20-1 to TRBJ1-2, with TRBD1 identical over 9 bases. With V trimmed by 3 bases and J by 8 bases, 16 bases remained unmatched. Germline loops: CDR1 DFQATT, CDR2 SNEGSKA (reference sequence). The CDR3 runs to 16 residues.

A remark on this clonotype: A much more abundant neighbour one base away suggests this may be a read error. The V call is TRBV20-1, the J call TRBJ2-3; maybe TRBD1 (6 bases). Germline V CDR1 and CDR2: DFQATT, SNEGSKA (reference sequence). V was trimmed by 3 bases and J by 5 bases, leaving 18 bases between them. This CDR3 has 15 residues. The CDR3 DNA is TGCAGTGCTAGTCTCAGCAGGGGTAGCCGAGATACGCAGTATTTT. Its translation: CSASLSRGSRDTQYF.